Listed below are T cell receptor beta chains from one sample, sequenced in a study of shared clonotypes between healthy human individuals. TCRdb's table, derived via immunoSEQ multiplex PCR, lists solely in-frame clones and lacks some. The sample includes about 120,000 clones, 68% of them seen just once. The sample taken for sequencing was memory CD8+ T cells sorted from blood. The receptors were gathered from a woman aged 25-40 years in good health. CDR3s include the opening cysteine and the closing phenylalanine or tryptophan. D genes are given only for firm matches. A clone size is listed for some rows: how often the clone was seen (once, few, many), or a class if it is expanded.

v_call	clone_size	j_call	d_call	cdr3_length	cdr3_aa	cdr3_nt
TRBV7-9	-	TRBJ1-4	-	12	CASSFPGEKLFF	TGTGCCAGCAGCTTCCCGGGGGAAAAACTGTTTTTT
TRBV28	-	TRBJ2-1	TRBD2	20	CASSLIMRLAGVFPYNEQFF	TGTGCCAGCAGTTTAATCATGAGACTAGCGGGAGTATTTCCCTACAATGAGCAGTTCTTC
TRBV7-8	many	TRBJ2-1	TRBD1	13	CASSSTGLGEQFF	TGTGCCAGCAGTTCGACAGGGCTAGGCGAGCAGTTCTTC
TRBV4-1	-	TRBJ2-3	TRBD1	16	CASSQVPGQGTDTQYF	TGCGCCAGCAGCCAAGTACCGGGACAGGGCACAGATACGCAGTATTTT
TRBV19	-	TRBJ1-5	TRBD1	16	CASSRDRGGSNQPQHF	TGTGCCAGTAGTAGGGACAGGGGGGGTAGCAATCAGCCCCAGCATTTT
TRBV6-5	few	TRBJ1-1	TRBD1	15	CASSSGGYRYTEAFF	TGTGCCAGCAGTTCAGGGGGTTATAGGTACACTGAAGCTTTCTTT
TRBV7-9	-	TRBJ1-1	-	13	CASSLAGNTEAFF	TGTGCCAGCAGCCTCGCGGGGAACACTGAAGCTTTCTTT
TRBV29-1	-	TRBJ2-1	TRBD1	13	CSVDGTGNNEQFF	TGCAGCGTTGACGGGACAGGGAACAATGAGCAGTTCTTC
TRBV28	-	TRBJ2-1	-	14	CASYRGSSYNEQFF	TGTGCCAGCTACCGAGGGAGCTCCTACAATGAGCAGTTCTTC
TRBV6-1	-	TRBJ2-7	TRBD1	14	CASKETGEVYEQYF	TGTGCCAGCAAAGAGACAGGGGAGGTCTACGAGCAGTACTTC
TRBV11-2	-	TRBJ2-1	TRBD2	14	CASSLVGTSGEQFF	TGTGCCAGCAGCTTAGTCGGGACTAGCGGCGAGCAGTTCTTC
TRBV2	-	TRBJ2-5	-	14	CASRRIADQETQYF	TGTGCCAGCAGACGGATAGCGGATCAAGAGACCCAGTACTTC
TRBV9	-	TRBJ2-7	-	14	CASSVDGASYEQYF	TGTGCCAGCAGCGTTGACGGGGCATCCTACGAGCAGTACTTC
TRBV7-9	-	TRBJ2-1	-	12	CASPRRGDEQFF	TGTGCCAGCCCCCGCAGGGGCGATGAGCAGTTCTTC
TRBV5-5	-	TRBJ1-4	TRBD1	15	CASSLAGQGNEKLFF	TGTGCCAGCAGCTTGGCAGGACAGGGGAATGAAAAACTGTTTTTT
TRBV20-1	-	TRBJ2-7	-	11	CSKAREYEQYF	TGCAGCAAAGCCAGAGAATACGAGCAGTACTTC
TRBV6-1	-	TRBJ1-5	-	14	CASSDRGGDQPQHF	TGTGCCAGCAGTGACCGAGGGGGAGATCAGCCCCAGCATTTT
TRBV2	-	TRBJ1-5	-	16	CASSQATGGRNQPQHF	TGTGCCAGCAGTCAAGCGACAGGCGGACGGAATCAGCCCCAGCATTTT
TRBV5-4	-	TRBJ1-2	TRBD1	14	CASSPRQGFPGYTF	TGTGCCAGCAGCCCAAGACAGGGGTTCCCTGGCTACACCTTC
TRBV25-1	-	TRBJ2-1	TRBD2	17	CASSGWNSGRSYNEQFF	TGTGCCAGCAGTGGGTGGAATAGCGGGAGATCCTACAATGAGCAGTTCTTC
TRBV5-8	-	TRBJ2-1	-	15	CASSLGLPTYNEQFF	TGTGCCAGCAGCTTGGGACTCCCTACCTACAATGAGCAGTTCTTC
TRBV9	-	TRBJ1-1	-	13	CASSVGRNTEAFF	TGTGCCAGCAGCGTAGGTAGAAACACTGAAGCTTTCTTT
TRBV19	-	TRBJ1-5	TRBD1	17	CASSRRDRGFSNQPQHF	TGTGCCAGTAGTAGGCGGGACAGGGGATTTAGCAATCAGCCCCAGCATTTT
TRBV10-1	-	TRBJ2-5	-	13	CASSDASEETQYF	TGCGCCAGCAGTGATGCTAGCGAAGAGACCCAGTACTTC
TRBV30	-	TRBJ2-7	-	14	CAWSSGVLTDEQYF	TGTGCCTGGAGTTCAGGGGTTTTGACCGACGAGCAGTACTTC
TRBV21-1	-	TRBJ2-3	-	14	CASSGRNGTDTQYF	TGTGCCAGCAGCGGGCGCAACGGAACGGATACGCAGTATTTT
TRBV6-1	-	TRBJ2-2	-	13	CAGTPGEAGELFF	TGTGCCGGGACCCCAGGGGAAGCCGGGGAGCTGTTTTTT
TRBV25-1	few	TRBJ2-7	-	13	CASSPIGVSEQYF	TGTGCCAGCAGTCCCATCGGGGTTAGCGAGCAGTACTTC
TRBV27	-	TRBJ2-2	TRBD2	15	CASSPLAGNTGELFF	TGTGCCAGCAGTCCGCTAGCGGGGAACACCGGGGAGCTGTTTTTT
TRBV5-5	few	TRBJ2-7	TRBD1	13	CASSWTGGYEQYF	TGTGCCAGCAGCTGGACAGGGGGCTACGAGCAGTACTTC
TRBV2	few	TRBJ1-5	-	14	CASSARIEHQPQHF	TGTGCCAGCAGTGCCCGAATAGAACATCAGCCCCAGCATTTT
TRBV4-1	-	TRBJ2-2	-	20	CASSQDPTGLLRVGTGELFF	TGCGCCAGCAGCCAAGATCCAACGGGATTGCTAAGGGTAGGAACCGGGGAGCTGTTTTTT
TRBV27	-	TRBJ2-1	-	10	CASGDREQFF	TGTGCCAGCGGGGACCGCGAGCAGTTCTTC
TRBV10-3	-	TRBJ2-7	TRBD1	15	CASSTGQGDSSEQYF	TGTGCCAGCAGTACTGGACAGGGAGACTCTAGTGAGCAGTACTTC
TRBV9	-	TRBJ2-7	-	13	CASSVAWGNEQYF	TGTGCCAGCAGCGTAGCTTGGGGTAACGAGCAGTACTTC
TRBV11-2	once	TRBJ2-1	TRBD2	14	CASSPGLPYDEQFF	TGTGCCAGCAGCCCGGGACTACCCTACGATGAGCAGTTCTTC
TRBV2	-	TRBJ1-1	-	12	CASGGPYTEAFF	TGTGCCAGCGGGGGCCCGTACACTGAAGCTTTCTTT
TRBV7-9	-	TRBJ1-2	-	13	CASSFNLGYGYTF	TGTGCCAGCAGCTTTAACTTAGGTTATGGCTACACCTTC
TRBV7-6	-	TRBJ2-1	-	17	CASSFWELERSYNEQFF	TGTGCCAGCAGCTTTTGGGAGCTTGAGAGGTCCTACAATGAGCAGTTCTTC
TRBV6-1	-	TRBJ2-1	-	15	CASRFQPVSYNEQFF	TGTGCCAGCAGATTTCAGCCAGTCTCCTACAATGAGCAGTTCTTC
TRBV18	-	TRBJ1-4	-	18	CASSPRWAFSLLNEKLFF	TGTGCCAGCTCACCACGCTGGGCTTTCTCCCTTCTGAATGAAAAACTGTTTTTT
TRBV10-3	-	TRBJ1-3	-	13	CAIRTGAGNTIYF	TGTGCCATCAGAACAGGAGCTGGAAACACCATATATTTT
TRBV28	-	TRBJ2-7	TRBD2	20	CASTQKGRGTSGPFPYEQYF	TGTGCCAGCACTCAAAAGGGCAGGGGGACTAGCGGGCCCTTCCCCTACGAGCAGTACTTC
TRBV18	-	TRBJ2-2	-	15	CASSPRRVRAGELFF	TGTGCCAGCTCACCACGGAGGGTGAGGGCCGGGGAGCTGTTTTTT
TRBV4-1	-	TRBJ1-3	-	17	CASSHHTGYYSGNTIYF	TGCGCCAGCAGCCATCATACGGGGTACTACTCTGGAAACACCATATATTTT
TRBV6-1	-	TRBJ1-3	-	14	CASRVTGSGNTIYF	TGTGCCAGCAGGGTTACAGGCTCTGGAAACACCATATATTTT
TRBV5-4	-	TRBJ2-5	-	15	CASSPGQQTQETQYF	TGTGCCAGCAGCCCAGGGCAGCAAACTCAAGAGACCCAGTACTTC
TRBV5-6	-	TRBJ2-5	TRBD1	15	CASSRAGTGPETQYF	TGTGCCAGCAGCCGGGCCGGGACAGGGCCAGAGACCCAGTACTTC